Below, 9 T cell receptor beta chains from the same sample are listed, as sequenced in a study of T cells after yellow fever vaccination. TCRdb analysed the 5' RACE reads with MiXCR anew, one entry per CDR3 protein. The data show around 350,000 distinct CDR3 sequences, around 6.4% seen once. The sample was PBMCs, taken 5 days after the yellow fever booster vaccination. The receptors derive from a young man who received the YFV17D yellow fever vaccine.

V usage is TRBV27 and J usage is TRBJ2-5; D ambiguous. Germline V gives CDR1 MNHEY, CDR2 SMNVEV (reference sequence). The ends were cut back, 3 bases at V and 5 bases at J, with 10 bases in the middle. There are 13 residues in the CDR3. The CDR3 region is CASSFTRRETQYF. The DNA for the CDR3 is TGTGCCAGCAGTTTCACAAGGCGGGAGACCCAGTACTTC.

This clonotype has at least ten counts. This chain links TRBV7-2 with TRBJ2-5; 8 bases are shared with TRBD2. Germline CDR1 is SGHTA and CDR2 is FQGNSA. The ends lost 3 bases at V and 5 bases at J; junction bases unmatched: 8. This CDR3 contains 15 residues. The CDR3: CASSLNGGGWETQYF. The CDR3 DNA reads TGTGCCAGCAGCTTGAACGGGGGGGGTTGGGAGACCCAGTACTTC.

This clonotype was recorded many times. V usage is TRBV10-3 and J usage is TRBJ1-1, with D tentatively TRBD1 (5 bases). CDR1 and CDR2 (germline): ENHRY, SYGVKD. V lost 10 bases and J lost 1, with 13 bases in between. CDR3 size: 13 residues. CDR3 sequence reads: CATAGPTNTEAFF. The CDR3 nucleotides are TGTGCCACCGCGGGACCCACGAACACTGAAGCTTTCTTT.

J is TRBJ1-1 and V is TRBV29-1; tentatively, D is TRBD1 (6 bases). The CDR3 extends over 13 amino acids. Trimming stripped 7 bases from V and 9 bases from J, with 21 bases between. Germline-derived CDR1 and CDR2 are SQVTM and ANQGSEA. The CDR3 coding sequence is TGCAGCGCTCACTCTACTGGGGGGCAGCAAGCTTTCTTT. It specifies CSAHSTGGQQAFF.

V usage is TRBV18 and J usage is TRBJ2-7, with D perhaps assigned TRBD1 or TRBD2 (5 bases each). Trimming took 3 bases from V and 3 from J, leaving 15 bases between them. The CDR3 is 15 residues long. Germline CDR1 and CDR2: KGHSH and LQKENI. This CDR3 is CASSPGTGIVYEQYF. CDR3 bases: TGTGCCAGCTCACCGGGGACGGGAATAGTCTACGAGCAGTACTTC.

This clonotype was seen repeatedly, ten times or more. The chain employs TRBV7-2 and TRBJ2-5; D ambiguous. V gave up 1 base and J gave up 7 bases, with 10 bases separating them. The V gene's germline CDR1 is SGHTA and CDR2 FQGNSA. The CDR3 extends over 13 amino acids. The CDR3 region has the DNA TGTGCCAGCAGCTTAGGGGCAGGAGCGACCCAGTACTTC. This encodes CASSLGAGATQYF.

This rearrangement joins TRBV6-5 to TRBJ1-1; D not resolved. The CDR3 length is 14 residues. Trimming removed 0 bases from V and 0 bases from J, with 5 bases in between. CDR1 MNHEY and CDR2 SVGAGI come from the germline V gene. The CDR3 here is CASSYSGVNTEAFF. For the CDR3, the DNA is TGTGCCAGCAGTTACTCGGGAGTGAACACTGAAGCTTTCTTT.

The chain links TRBV5-1 to TRBJ2-3; tentative D call: TRBD2 (5 bases). The CDR3 has 14 amino acids. V was cut by 0 bases and J by 3 bases, with 8 bases left in between. The germline CDR1 and CDR2 sequences are SGHRS and YFSETQ. CDR3 sequence (DNA): TGCGCCAGCAGCTTGGGGGAGAAAACAGATACGCAGTATTTT. It yields the protein CASSLGEKTDTQYF.

Turning to this clonotype: A read error is possible here, since a much larger clone lies one base away. The J gene is TRBJ2-3, the V gene TRBV7-3; D is uncertain. Looked up from germline, CDR1 is SGHTA and CDR2 is FQGTGA. The germline V and J ends were trimmed by 5 bases and 0 bases, with 12 bases remaining between them. The CDR3 has 15 residues. This CDR3 reads CASSLATTSTDTQYF. For the CDR3, the DNA is TGTGCCAGCAGCCTCGCTACGACTAGCACAGATACGCAGTATTTT.